This TCR beta chain appears in the sequencing data of a study of blood T cell repertoires in COVID-19. Study as a whole: T cells, B-cell-depleted T cells, or PBMCs supplied cDNA or gDNA.

V lost 3 bases and J 1 base, leaving 16 bases between the germline ends. CDR3 size: 17 residues. Germline CDR1 is SEHNR and CDR2 is FQNEAQ (reference sequence). Original analysis: From reference gene primer amplification, estimates of nucleated cell counts were derived. Data came from immunoSEQ multiplex PCR; TCRdb stores just in-frame clones and leaves some out. The V and J calls and the clone size are those of that table, but D and trimming were determined from the DNA. The repertoire holds more than 150,000 clones, with more than 75% as singletons. V gene TRBV7-9 combines with J gene TRBJ2-4; weak D call: TRBD1 (6 bases). Sample: peripheral blood. The TCR sequence derives from a young woman who had recovered from COVID-19. CDR3 protein: CASSFLGAGGAKNIQYF. CDR3 nucleotides: TGTGCCAGCAGCTTTTTGGGGGCTGGTGGTGCCAAAAACATTCAGTACTTC.